These T cell receptor beta chains were read from a single sample in a study of vaccination and CD4 T cells after COVID-19. TCRdb itself ran the PCR reads through MiXCR, one entry per CDR3 protein. The data show under 20,000 distinct CDR3 sequences, over 55% seen once. Their antigens are not known. Sequencing was carried out using CD4+ T cells from blood, cultured in vitro. The source of these receptors is a human donor who had recovered from COVID-19. Both conserved end residues are part of each CDR3.

v_call cdr3_aa
TRBV4-2 CASSLPPPGVHNTQGGNGYTF
TRBV29-1 CSVEGGPYGYTF
TRBV7-9 CASSVTVLTNYGYTF
TRBV20-1 CSATGLAGRTDTQYF
TRBV7-2 CASKRNLNTIYF
TRBV18 CASSKGAGWDQPQHF
TRBV2 CASRNTGRFSNQPQHF
TRBV20-1 CSARGAWAGGPRKDTEAFF
TRBV7-7 CASSPTAAGETQYF
TRBV27 CASSPGVGSSYEQYF